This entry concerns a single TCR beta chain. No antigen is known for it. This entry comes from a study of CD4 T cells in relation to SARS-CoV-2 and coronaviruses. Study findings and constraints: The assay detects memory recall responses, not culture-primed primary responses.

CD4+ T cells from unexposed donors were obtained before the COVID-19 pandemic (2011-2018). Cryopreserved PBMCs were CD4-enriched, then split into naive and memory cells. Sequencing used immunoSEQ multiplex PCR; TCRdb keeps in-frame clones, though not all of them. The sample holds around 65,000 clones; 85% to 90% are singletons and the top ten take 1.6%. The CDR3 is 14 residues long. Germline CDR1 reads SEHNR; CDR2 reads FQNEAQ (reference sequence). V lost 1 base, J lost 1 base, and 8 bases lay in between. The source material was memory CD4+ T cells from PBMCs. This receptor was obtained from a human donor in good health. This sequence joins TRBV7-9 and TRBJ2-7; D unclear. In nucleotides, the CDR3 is TGTGCCAGCAGCTTAGGTGCGTCTTCCTACGAGCAGTACTTC. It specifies CASSLGASSYEQYF. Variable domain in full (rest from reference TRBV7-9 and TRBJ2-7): DTGVSQNPRHKITKRGQNVTFRCDPISEHNRLYWYRQTLGQGPEFLTYFQNEAQLEKSRLLSDRFSAERPKGSFSTLEIQRTEQGDSAMYLCASSLGASSYEQYFGPGTRLTVT.